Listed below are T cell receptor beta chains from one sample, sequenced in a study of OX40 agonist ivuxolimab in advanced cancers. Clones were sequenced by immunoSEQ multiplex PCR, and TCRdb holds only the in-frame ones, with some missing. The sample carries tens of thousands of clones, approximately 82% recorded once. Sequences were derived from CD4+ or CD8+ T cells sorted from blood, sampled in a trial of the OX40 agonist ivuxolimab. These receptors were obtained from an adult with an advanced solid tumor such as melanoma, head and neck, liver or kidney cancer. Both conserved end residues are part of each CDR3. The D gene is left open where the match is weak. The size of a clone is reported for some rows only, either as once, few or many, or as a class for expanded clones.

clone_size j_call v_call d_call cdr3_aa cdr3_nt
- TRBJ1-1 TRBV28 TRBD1 CASSTQSTGRTEAFF TGTGCCAGCAGTACCCAATCGACAGGGAGGACTGAAGCTTTCTTT
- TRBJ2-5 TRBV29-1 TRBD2 CSVESAGGHQETQYF TGCAGCGTTGAGTCGGCGGGAGGACACCAAGAGACCCAGTACTTC
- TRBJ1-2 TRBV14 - CASSQVRERPTYGYTF TGTGCCAGCAGCCAAGTCAGGGAGCGTCCGACTTATGGCTACACCTTC
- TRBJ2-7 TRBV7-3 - CASSFSYEQYF TGTGCCAGCAGCTTTAGCTACGAGCAGTACTTC
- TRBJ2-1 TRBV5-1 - CASSEGYEQFF TGCGCCAGCAGCGAGGGTTATGAGCAGTTCTTC
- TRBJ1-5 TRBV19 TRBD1 CASSRPPGQGGQPQHF TGTGCCAGTAGTAGACCCCCGGGACAGGGCGGTCAGCCCCAGCATTTT
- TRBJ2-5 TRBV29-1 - CSVVLGAGETQYF TGCAGCGTTGTCCTCGGGGCAGGGGAGACCCAGTACTTC
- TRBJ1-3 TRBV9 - CASSVARGSGNTIYF TGTGCCAGCAGCGTAGCAAGGGGCTCTGGAAACACCATATATTTT
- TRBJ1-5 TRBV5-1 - CASSPSTNQPQHF TGCGCCAGCAGCCCCAGCACCAATCAGCCCCAGCATTTT
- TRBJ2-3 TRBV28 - CASSTQSGGTSRDTQYF TGTGCCAGCAGCACCCAGTCGGGCGGGACCAGCAGAGATACGCAGTATTTT
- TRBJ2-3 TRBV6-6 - CASSYGGTQYF TGTGCCAGCAGTTACGGGGGTACGCAGTATTTT
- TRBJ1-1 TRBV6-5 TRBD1 CASSQTGVQNTEAFF TGTGCCAGCAGCCAAACAGGGGTGCAGAACACTGAAGCTTTCTTT
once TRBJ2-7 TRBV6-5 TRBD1 CASSLKPETGSYEQYF TGTGCCAGCAGTTTAAAACCGGAGACAGGGTCCTACGAGCAGTACTTC
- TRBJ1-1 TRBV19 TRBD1 CASSVQGAGTEAFF TGTGCCAGTAGTGTACAGGGGGCGGGCACTGAAGCTTTCTTT
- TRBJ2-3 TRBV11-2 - CASSSLPPLSGHTDTQYF TGTGCCAGCAGCTCCCTCCCGCCATTATCAGGACACACAGATACGCAGTATTTT
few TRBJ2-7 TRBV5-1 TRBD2 CASSPGLAGVDPTYF TGCGCCAGCAGCCCGGGACTAGCGGGAGTGGACCCCACTTACTTC
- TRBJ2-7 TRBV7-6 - CASSPRGGQAAYEQYF TGTGCCAGCAGCCCCCGCGGCGGCCAGGCCGCCTACGAGCAGTACTTC
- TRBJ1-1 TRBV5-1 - CASSAQTGNTEAFF TGCGCCAGCAGCGCTCAGACGGGGAACACTGAAGCTTTCTTT
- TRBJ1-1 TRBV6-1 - CASSEFGGYTEAFF TGTGCCAGCAGTGAATTCGGGGGCTACACTGAAGCTTTCTTT
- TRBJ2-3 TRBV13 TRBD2 CASSPWASGGTDTQYF TGTGCCAGCAGCCCATGGGCTAGCGGGGGCACAGATACGCAGTATTTT
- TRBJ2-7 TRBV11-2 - CASSPRGAVTYEQYF TGTGCCAGCAGCCCTCGAGGAGCCGTTACCTACGAGCAGTACTTC
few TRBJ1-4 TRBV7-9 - CASSLGSAGTNEKLFF TGTGCCAGCAGCTTAGGGTCGGCCGGAACTAATGAAAAACTGTTTTTT
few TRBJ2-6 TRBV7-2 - CASSSFGGASGANVLTF TGTGCCAGCAGCTCCTTCGGGGGCGCCTCTGGGGCCAACGTCCTGACTTTC
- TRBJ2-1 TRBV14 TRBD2 CASSHPSGTLNEQFF TGTGCCAGCAGCCACCCTAGCGGGACGCTAAATGAGCAGTTCTTC
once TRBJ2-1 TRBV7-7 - CASSALSLASGVNEQFF TGTGCCAGCAGCGCTCTCTCCCTAGCTTCGGGGGTCAATGAGCAGTTCTTC
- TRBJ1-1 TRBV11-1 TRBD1 CASSPRQGPSTEAFF TGTGCCAGCAGCCCTAGACAGGGCCCGTCGACTGAAGCTTTCTTT
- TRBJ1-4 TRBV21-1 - CASSTGVRNEKLFF TGTGCCAGCAGCACCGGAGTAAGGAATGAAAAACTGTTTTTT
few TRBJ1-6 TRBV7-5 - CASSLGTGENSPLHF TGTGCCAGCAGCTTAGGGACAGGGGAAAATTCACCCCTCCACTTT
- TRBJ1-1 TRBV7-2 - CASSDWASFNTEAFF TGTGCCAGCAGCGACTGGGCCTCCTTTAACACTGAAGCTTTCTTT
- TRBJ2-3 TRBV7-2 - CASSHTGFTDTQYF TGTGCCAGCAGCCATACAGGGTTCACAGATACGCAGTATTTT
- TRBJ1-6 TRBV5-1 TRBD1 CASSPGQGIGGSPLHF TGCGCCAGCAGCCCCGGACAGGGAATAGGGGGGTCACCCCTCCACTTT
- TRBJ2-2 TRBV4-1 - CASSQGQANTGELFF TGCGCCAGCAGCCAAGGACAGGCGAACACCGGGGAGCTGTTTTTT
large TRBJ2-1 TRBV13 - CASRGGTLNEQFF TGTGCCAGCAGAGGCGGGACACTCAATGAGCAGTTCTTC
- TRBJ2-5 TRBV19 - CASSITSAGGGETQYF TGTGCCAGTAGTATCACCTCGGCAGGGGGAGGAGAGACCCAGTACTTC
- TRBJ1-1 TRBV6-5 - CASSERGNTEAFF TGTGCCAGCAGTGAACGGGGTAACACTGAAGCTTTCTTT
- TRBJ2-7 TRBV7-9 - CASSLNGRTYEQYF TGTGCCAGCAGCTTAAACGGCCGAACCTACGAGCAGTACTTC
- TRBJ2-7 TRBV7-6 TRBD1 CASSLEGQGAHEQYF TGTGCCAGCAGCTTAGAAGGCCAGGGGGCCCACGAGCAGTACTTC
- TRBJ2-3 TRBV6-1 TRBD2 CASARLAGGADTQYF TGTGCCAGCGCTCGACTAGCGGGGGGCGCAGATACGCAGTATTTT
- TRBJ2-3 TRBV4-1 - CASSPKGTSVGTDTQYF TGCGCCAGCAGCCCTAAAGGGACCTCGGTGGGCACAGATACGCAGTATTTT
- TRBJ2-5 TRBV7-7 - CASSSTGLQETQYF TGTGCTAGCAGCTCGACAGGACTCCAAGAGACCCAGTACTTC
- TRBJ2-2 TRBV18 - CASSGAGELFF TGTGCCAGCTCGGGGGCCGGGGAGCTGTTTTTT
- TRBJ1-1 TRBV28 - CASIPGPLNTEAFF TGTGCCAGCATCCCGGGACCGCTGAACACTGAAGCTTTCTTT
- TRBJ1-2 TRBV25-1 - CASSAVYGYTF TGTGCCAGCAGCGCAGTCTATGGCTACACCTTC
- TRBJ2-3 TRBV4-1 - CASSPRLSGGTDTQYF TGCGCCAGCAGCCCCCGACTAAGCGGAGGCACAGATACGCAGTATTTT
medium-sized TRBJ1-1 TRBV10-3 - CAISVMGAANTEAFF TGTGCCATCAGTGTTATGGGGGCTGCGAACACTGAAGCTTTCTTT
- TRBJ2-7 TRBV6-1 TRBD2 CASSPGLAGVREQYF TGTGCCAGCAGCCCGGGACTAGCGGGAGTGAGAGAGCAGTACTTC